The 15 T cell receptor beta chains given below trace back to one sample, sequenced in a study of cytomegalovirus exposure and HLA in healthy donors. PCR employed 60 Vbeta and 13 Jbeta primers. Assay: immunoSEQ multiplex PCR; the TCRdb copy retains only in-frame clones and omits some. Among under 200,000 clones listed, about two thirds were seen once. The sample taken for sequencing was PBMCs. The receptors come from a woman under 30 in good health and CMV-seropositive.

The V gene is TRBV30, the J gene TRBJ2-7; TRBD2 might be the D (6 bases). This CDR3 spans 14 amino acids. Germline CDR1 reads GTSNPN; CDR2 reads SVGIG (reference sequence). The V end was cut by 2 bases, the J end by 7 bases, with 18 bases between. The CDR3 loop is CAWSSGGTLREQYF. CDR3 DNA sequence: TGTGCCTGGAGTTCTGGGGGGACCCTAAGGGAGCAGTACTTC.

V usage is TRBV4-3 and J usage is TRBJ1-1; D unresolved. The V and J ends lost 5 bases and 5 bases respectively, with 15 bases between them. Germline CDR1 is LGHNA and CDR2 is YSLEER. The CDR3 covers 14 residues. CDR3 nucleotides: TGCGCCAGCAGCGTAAAAGTGTCGGGAACTGAAGCTTTCTTT. Its translation is CASSVKVSGTEAFF.

The genes are TRBV5-6 and TRBJ2-7, with 8 bases matching TRBD2. The ends lost 0 bases at V and 7 bases at J; junction bases unmatched: 18. Germline CDR1 and CDR2: SGHDT and YYEEEE. The CDR3 has 18 amino acids. CDR3 protein: CASSLVRRRTSRVEEQYF. DNA for the CDR3: TGTGCCAGCAGCTTGGTGCGCCGTAGGACTAGCCGAGTCGAAGAGCAGTACTTC.

This clone was counted a few times. V usage is TRBV11-2 and J usage is TRBJ1-1, with TRBD1 matching 10 bases. The germline CDR1 and CDR2 sequences are SGHAT and FQNNGV. The V segment lost 5 bases and the J segment 0 bases; nucleotides outside the gene matches: 12. This CDR3 spans 18 amino acids. The CDR3 reads CASSTLTGGGLMNTEAFF. As DNA, the CDR3 is TGTGCCAGCAGCACCCTGACAGGGGGCGGACTCATGAACACTGAAGCTTTCTTT.

This clone was seen only a few times. V and J are TRBV2 and TRBJ1-5; unclear D gene. Germline V gene data show CDR1 as SNHLY and CDR2 as FYNNEI. This CDR3 spans 14 amino acids. The V gene lost 4 bases and the J gene lost 4 bases, with 11 bases spanning the gap. CDR3 sequence: CASSVLRENQPQHF. The CDR3 DNA sequence: TGTGCCAGCAGTGTTCTTCGGGAGAATCAGCCCCAGCATTTT.

This chain connects TRBV7-2 to TRBJ2-3, with a possible D match to TRBD2 (5 bases). In germline, CDR1 is SGHTA, CDR2 FQGNSA. The CDR3 covers 15 residues. V was shortened by 6 bases and J by 1 base, with 14 bases between the two germline ends. CDR3 sequence (DNA): TGTGCCAGCAGACTTACACTGGGAGGCACAGATACGCAGTATTTT. This encodes CASRLTLGGTDTQYF. Full variable domain (missing parts from reference TRBV7-2 and TRBJ2-3): GAGVSQSPSNKVTEKGKDVELRCDPISGHTALYWYRQSLGQGLEFLIYFQGNSAPDKSGLPSDRFSAERTGGSVSTLTIQRTQQEDSAVYLCASRLTLGGTDTQYFGPGTRLTVL.

The chain combines TRBV6-5 with TRBJ1-1, with no clear D. This CDR3 spans 15 amino acids. Deletions cut 5 bases from V and 11 bases from J, with 24 bases between. CDR1 is MNHEY, CDR2 SVGAGI, per germline. CDR3 in amino acids: CASSHQALLLPGAFF. The CDR3, as DNA: TGTGCCAGCAGTCACCAGGCCTTGCTGTTGCCTGGGGCTTTCTTT.

This clone was seen only a few times. The chain combines TRBV15 with TRBJ1-2; 7 positions match TRBD1. Germline CDR1 and CDR2: LNHNV and YYDKDF (reference sequence). This CDR3 region has 17 residues. V was clipped by 4 bases and J by 2 bases; unmatched bases: 13. The CDR3 coding sequence is TGTGCCACCAGCAATCCGGGACAGACGGATTCGAACTATGGCTACACCTTC. It translates to CATSNPGQTDSNYGYTF. The whole variable domain, filled in from reference TRBV15 and TRBJ1-2, reads DAMVIQNPRYQVTQFGKPVTLSCSQTLNHNVMYWYQQKSSQAPKLLFHYYDKDFNNEADTPDNFQSRRPNTSFCFLDIRSPGLGDTAMYLCATSNPGQTDSNYGYTFGSGTRLTVV.

The rearrangement uses TRBV7-8 and TRBJ2-1; D perhaps matches TRBD2 (5 bases). Germline lookup yields CDR1 SGHVS and CDR2 FQNEAQ. The CDR3 is made up of 13 amino acids. The ends were cut back, 1 base at V and 7 bases at J, with 8 bases in the middle. The CDR3 sequence is CASSLDRGNEQFF. The DNA for the CDR3 is TGTGCCAGCAGCTTAGATCGAGGGAATGAGCAGTTCTTC. The full variable domain, completed using reference TRBV7-8 and TRBJ2-1, is GAGVSQSPRYKVAKRGQDVALRCDPISGHVSLFWYQQALGQGPEFLTYFQNEAQLDKSGLPSDRFFAERPEGSVSTLKIQRTQQEDSAVYLCASSLDRGNEQFFGPGTRLTVL.

The chain combines TRBV6-1 with TRBJ2-3, with TRBD1 matching 10 bases. This CDR3 is built from 16 residues. The J segment lost 2 bases and the V segment lost 2 bases, leaving 4 bases of the junction unmatched. Looked up from germline, CDR1 is MNHNS and CDR2 is SASEGT. CDR3 coding DNA: TGTGCCAGCAGTGAAAGGGGGACAGGGGACACAGATACGCAGTATTTT. It yields the protein CASSERGTGDTDTQYF.

This clone has only a few counts. The J gene is TRBJ2-1, the V gene TRBV6-1; TRBD2 is a possible D gene (7 bases). V was pared by 6 bases and J by 8 bases, with 20 bases between. The CDR3 is 15 residues long. Germline CDR1 reads MNHNS; CDR2 reads SASEGT. The CDR3 nucleotides read TGTGCCAGCAGCCCCTGGGGGGGGCCAGTCGATGAGCAGTTCTTC. It encodes CASSPWGGPVDEQFF.

In its sample, this clone was seen a few times. The chain has TRBV28 and TRBJ1-1; D not resolved. The CDR3 loop spans 14 amino acids. V was clipped by 3 bases and J by 1 base, with 9 bases between them. CDR1 is MDHEN, CDR2 SYDVKM, per germline. CDR3 protein: CASSFNSRNTEAFF. CDR3 DNA sequence: TGTGCCAGCAGTTTTAATTCCCGGAACACTGAAGCTTTCTTT.

The table lists this clone with a count of one. The chain links TRBV7-9 to TRBJ2-1, with TRBD2 identical over 8 bases. The CDR3 is 15 residues long. The V and J ends lost 3 bases and 0 bases, in that order; junction bases with no gene match: 1. Looked up from germline, CDR1 is SEHNR and CDR2 is FQNEAQ (reference sequence). The DNA for the CDR3 is TGTGCCAGCAGCTTGAGCGGGAGCTCCTACAATGAGCAGTTCTTC. Its protein product is CASSLSGSSYNEQFF.

This chain uses TRBV18 with TRBJ1-1, with 12 bases fitting TRBD1. V trimming: 3 bases; J trimming: 5 bases; junction bases outside the gene matches: 7. Germline CDR1 reads KGHSH; CDR2 reads LQKENI. CDR3 size: 16 residues. The CDR3 protein is CASSPGDRGRRTEAFF. The CDR3 nucleotides read TGTGCCAGCTCACCGGGGGACAGGGGGCGCCGAACTGAAGCTTTCTTT.

The V call is TRBV2, the J call TRBJ2-7, with 14 bases that match TRBD2. The V gene end was trimmed by 7 bases and the J gene end by 0 bases; junction bases not matched to a gene: 5. This CDR3 is 16 amino acids long. CDR1 SNHLY and CDR2 FYNNEI come from the germline V gene. CDR3 DNA sequence: TGTGCCAGCAAGGTCGGGACTAGCGGGAGCTCCTACGAGCAGTACTTC. Translated: CASKVGTSGSSYEQYF.